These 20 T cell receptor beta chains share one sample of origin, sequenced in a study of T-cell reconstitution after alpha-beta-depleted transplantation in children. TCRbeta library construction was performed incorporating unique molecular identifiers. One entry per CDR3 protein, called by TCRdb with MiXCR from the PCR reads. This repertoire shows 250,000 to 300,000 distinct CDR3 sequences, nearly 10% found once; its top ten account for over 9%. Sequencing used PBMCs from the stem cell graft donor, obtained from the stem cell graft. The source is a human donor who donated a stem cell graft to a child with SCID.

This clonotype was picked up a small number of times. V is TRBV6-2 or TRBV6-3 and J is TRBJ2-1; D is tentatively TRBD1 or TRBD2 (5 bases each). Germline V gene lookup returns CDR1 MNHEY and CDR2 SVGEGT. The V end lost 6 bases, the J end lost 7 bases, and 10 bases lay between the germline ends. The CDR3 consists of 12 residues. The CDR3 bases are TGTGCCAGCAGCGACTGGGGGAATGAGCAGTTCTTC. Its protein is CASSDWGNEQFF.

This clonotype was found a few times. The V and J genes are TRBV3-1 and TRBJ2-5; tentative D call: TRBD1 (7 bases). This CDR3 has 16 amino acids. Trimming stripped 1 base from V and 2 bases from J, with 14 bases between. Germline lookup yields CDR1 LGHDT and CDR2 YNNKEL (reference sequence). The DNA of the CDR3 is TGTGCCAGCAGCCAAGGGTTCCCAGGGGGGCAAGAGACCCAGTACTTC. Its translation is CASSQGFPGGQETQYF.

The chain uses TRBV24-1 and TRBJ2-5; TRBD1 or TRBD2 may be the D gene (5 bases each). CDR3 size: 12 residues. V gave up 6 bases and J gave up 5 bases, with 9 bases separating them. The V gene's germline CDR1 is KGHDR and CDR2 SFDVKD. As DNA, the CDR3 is TGTGCCACCAGTCAGGGCGGGGAGACCCAGTACTTC. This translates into CATSQGGETQYF.

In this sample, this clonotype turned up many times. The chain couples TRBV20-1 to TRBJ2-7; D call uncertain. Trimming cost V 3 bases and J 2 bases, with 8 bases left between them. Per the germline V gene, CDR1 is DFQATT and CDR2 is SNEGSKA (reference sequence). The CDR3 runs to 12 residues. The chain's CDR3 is CSASSDTYEQYF. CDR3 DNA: TGCAGTGCTAGTTCCGATACCTACGAGCAGTACTTC.

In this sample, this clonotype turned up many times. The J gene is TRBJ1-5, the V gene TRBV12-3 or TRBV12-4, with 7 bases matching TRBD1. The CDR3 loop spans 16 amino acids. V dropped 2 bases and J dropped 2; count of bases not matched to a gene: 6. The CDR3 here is CASSLTPGGGNQPQHF. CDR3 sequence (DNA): TGTGCCAGCAGTTTAACCCCAGGGGGAGGCAATCAGCCCCAGCATTTT.

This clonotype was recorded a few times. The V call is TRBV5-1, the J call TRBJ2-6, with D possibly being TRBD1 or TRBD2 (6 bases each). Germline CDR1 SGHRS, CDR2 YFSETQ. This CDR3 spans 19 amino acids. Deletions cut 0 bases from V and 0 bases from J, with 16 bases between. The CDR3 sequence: CASSLEGGRISSGANVLTF. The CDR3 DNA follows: TGCGCCAGCAGCTTGGAAGGGGGGCGAATAAGCTCTGGGGCCAACGTCCTGACTTTC.

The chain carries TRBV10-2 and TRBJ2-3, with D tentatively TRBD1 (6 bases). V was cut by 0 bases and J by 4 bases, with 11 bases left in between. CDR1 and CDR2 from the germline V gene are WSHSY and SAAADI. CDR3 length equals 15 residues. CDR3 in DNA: TGCGCCAGCAGTGAGTCTGGGGGCAGTTCAGATACGCAGTATTTT. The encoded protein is CASSESGGSSDTQYF.

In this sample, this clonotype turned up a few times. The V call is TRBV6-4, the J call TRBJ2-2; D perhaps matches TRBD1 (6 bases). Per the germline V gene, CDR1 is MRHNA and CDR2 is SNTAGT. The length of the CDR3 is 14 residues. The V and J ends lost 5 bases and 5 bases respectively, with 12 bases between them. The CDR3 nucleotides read TGTGCCAGCAGTTTATTTCAGGGGACCGGGGAGCTGTTTTTT. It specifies CASSLFQGTGELFF.

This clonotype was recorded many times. CDR3 bases: TGTGCCAGCAGCTCCGGCTTACCGAGCTCTGGAAACACCATATATTTT. It encodes CASSSGLPSSGNTIYF. The gene calls are TRBV7-6 and TRBJ1-3; D unresolved. CDR1 SGHVS and CDR2 FNYEAQ come from the germline V gene. V lost 4 bases and J lost 0, with 13 bases in between. The CDR3 consists of 16 residues.

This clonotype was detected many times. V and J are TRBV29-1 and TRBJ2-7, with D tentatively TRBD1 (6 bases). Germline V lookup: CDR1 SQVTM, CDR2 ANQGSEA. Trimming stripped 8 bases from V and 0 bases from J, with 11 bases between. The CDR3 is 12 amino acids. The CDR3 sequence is CSSGDNSYEQYF. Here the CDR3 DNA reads TGCAGCAGTGGGGACAACTCCTACGAGCAGTACTTC.

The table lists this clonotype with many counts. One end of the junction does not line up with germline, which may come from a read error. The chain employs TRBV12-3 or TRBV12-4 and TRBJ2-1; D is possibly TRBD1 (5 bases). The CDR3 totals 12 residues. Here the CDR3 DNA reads TGTGCCAGCAGGTTGACAGACAACGAGCAGTTCTTC. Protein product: CASRLTDNEQFF.

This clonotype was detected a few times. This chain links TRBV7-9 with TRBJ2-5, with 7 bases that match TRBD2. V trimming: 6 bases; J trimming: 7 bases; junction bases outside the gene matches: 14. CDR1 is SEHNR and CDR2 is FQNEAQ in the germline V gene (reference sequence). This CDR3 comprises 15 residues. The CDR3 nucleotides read TGTGCCAGCAGAGAGCGGGACCGGGAAGCTCCGACCCAGTACTTC. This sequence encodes CASRERDREAPTQYF.

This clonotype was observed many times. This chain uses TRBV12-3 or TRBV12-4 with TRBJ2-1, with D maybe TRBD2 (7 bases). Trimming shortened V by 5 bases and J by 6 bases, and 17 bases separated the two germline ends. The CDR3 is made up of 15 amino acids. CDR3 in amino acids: CASSLSAGAINEQFF. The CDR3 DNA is TGTGCCAGCAGTCTGTCTGCGGGGGCTATCAATGAGCAGTTCTTC.

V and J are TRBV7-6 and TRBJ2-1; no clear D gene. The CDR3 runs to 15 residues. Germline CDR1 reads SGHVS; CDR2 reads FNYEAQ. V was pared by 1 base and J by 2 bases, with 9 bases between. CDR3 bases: TGTGCCAGCAGCTTAGTGGGCGAAGCCTACAATGAGCAGTTCTTC. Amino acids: CASSLVGEAYNEQFF.

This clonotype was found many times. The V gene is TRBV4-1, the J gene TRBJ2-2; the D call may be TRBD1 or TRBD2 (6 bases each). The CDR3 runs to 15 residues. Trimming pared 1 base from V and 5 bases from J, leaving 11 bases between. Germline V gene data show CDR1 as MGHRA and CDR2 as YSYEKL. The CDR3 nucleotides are TGCGCCAGCAGCCAAGGGGGGGCCGGAACCGGGGAGCTGTTTTTT. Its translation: CASSQGGAGTGELFF.

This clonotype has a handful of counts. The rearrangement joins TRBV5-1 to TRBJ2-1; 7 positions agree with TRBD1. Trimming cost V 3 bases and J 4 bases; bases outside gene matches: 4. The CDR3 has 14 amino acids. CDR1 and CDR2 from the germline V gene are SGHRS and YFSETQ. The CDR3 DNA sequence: TGCGCCAGCAGCTCGGGACAGTTTTACAATGAGCAGTTCTTC. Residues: CASSSGQFYNEQFF.

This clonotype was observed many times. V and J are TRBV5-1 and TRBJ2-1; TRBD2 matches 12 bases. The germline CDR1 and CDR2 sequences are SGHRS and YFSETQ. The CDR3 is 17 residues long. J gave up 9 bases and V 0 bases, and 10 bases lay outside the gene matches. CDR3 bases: TGCGCCAGCAGCTTGGAAGGGACTAGCGGGCGTTTAGGTGAGCAGTTCTTC. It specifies CASSLEGTSGRLGEQFF.

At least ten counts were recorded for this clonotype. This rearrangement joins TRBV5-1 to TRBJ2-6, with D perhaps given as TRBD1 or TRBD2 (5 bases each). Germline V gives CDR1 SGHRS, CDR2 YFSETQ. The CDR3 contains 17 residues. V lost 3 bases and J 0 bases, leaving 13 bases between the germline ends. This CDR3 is CASSSGTAFSGANVLTF. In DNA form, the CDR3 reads TGCGCCAGCAGCTCCGGGACGGCCTTCTCTGGGGCCAACGTCCTGACTTTC.

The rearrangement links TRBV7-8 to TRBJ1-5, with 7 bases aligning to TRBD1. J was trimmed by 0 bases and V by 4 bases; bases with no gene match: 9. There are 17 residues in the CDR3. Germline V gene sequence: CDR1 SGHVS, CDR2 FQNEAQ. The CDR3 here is CASSSPWTGDSNQPQHF. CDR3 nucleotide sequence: TGTGCCAGCAGCTCCCCCTGGACAGGAGATAGCAATCAGCCCCAGCATTTT.

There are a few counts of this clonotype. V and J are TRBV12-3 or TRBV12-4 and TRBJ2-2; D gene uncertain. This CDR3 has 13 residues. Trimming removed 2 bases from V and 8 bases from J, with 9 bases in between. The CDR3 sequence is CASSLSNRGELFF. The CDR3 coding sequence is TGTGCCAGCAGTTTATCGAATAGGGGGGAGCTGTTTTTT.